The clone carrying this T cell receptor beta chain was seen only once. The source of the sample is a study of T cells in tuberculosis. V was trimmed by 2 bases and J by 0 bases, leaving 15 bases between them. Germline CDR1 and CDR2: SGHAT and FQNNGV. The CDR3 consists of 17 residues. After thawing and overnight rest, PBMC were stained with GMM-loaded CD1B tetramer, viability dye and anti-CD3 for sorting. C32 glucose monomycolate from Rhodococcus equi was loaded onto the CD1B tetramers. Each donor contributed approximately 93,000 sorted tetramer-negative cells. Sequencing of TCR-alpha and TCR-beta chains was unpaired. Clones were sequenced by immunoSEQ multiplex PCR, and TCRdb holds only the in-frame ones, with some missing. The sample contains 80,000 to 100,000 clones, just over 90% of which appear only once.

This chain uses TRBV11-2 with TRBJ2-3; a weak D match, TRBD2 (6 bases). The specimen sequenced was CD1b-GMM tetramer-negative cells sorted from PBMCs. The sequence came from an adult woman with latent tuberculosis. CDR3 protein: CASSLLMTSTSTDTQYF. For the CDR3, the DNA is TGTGCCAGCAGCTTACTCATGACTAGTACTAGCACAGATACGCAGTATTTT.